What follows are 18 T cell receptor beta chains derived from one specimen sequenced in a study of T cells in severe cutaneous drug reactions. The patients sequenced had a carbamazepine-induced Stevens-Johnson syndrome or toxic epidermal necrolysis reaction. TCR subtype-specific primers in iRepertoire multiplex PCR prepared libraries for bulk and single-cell sequencing. TCRdb reprocessed the multiplex PCR reads and keeps a single row for each CDR3 protein, giving no DNA. This specimen shows 9,900 or so distinct CDR3 sequences; the ten leading clones hold approximately 20%. Sequenced: cells from a skin blister. Source of these receptors: a human donor with Stevens-Johnson syndrome, a severe cutaneous drug reaction.

This rearrangement joins TRBV20-1 to TRBJ2-3; with no DNA, the TCRdb D assignment of TRBD2 cannot be verified. The CDR3 loop spans 15 amino acids. Germline CDR1 reads DFQATT; CDR2 reads SNEGSKA (reference sequence). This CDR3 reads CSAPTLGTKLDTQYF.

V is TRBV20-1 and J is TRBJ2-7; TCRdb proposes TRBD1, but this gene call is untestable without DNA. CDR3 length equals 14 residues. In germline, CDR1 is DFQATT, CDR2 SNEGSKA (reference sequence). The CDR3 loop reads CSAQKGPGTGEQYF.

V and J are TRBV20-1 and TRBJ2-1. Germline CDR1 DFQATT, CDR2 SNEGSKA (reference sequence). The length of the CDR3 is 15 residues. The CDR3 is CSARDRATVYNEQFF.

The chain links TRBV29-1 to TRBJ1-1; the D call from TCRdb, TRBD1, cannot be confirmed without DNA. CDR3 length: 11 amino acids. Germline V gene lookup returns CDR1 SQVTM and CDR2 ANQGSEA. CDR3 sequence reads: CSVRGRTEAFF.

This clonotype counts as medium-sized by frequency. The V gene is TRBV20-1, the J gene TRBJ2-1; TCRdb reports TRBD2, a call that lacks DNA to check it against. The germline V gene encodes CDR1 DFQATT and CDR2 SNEGSKA (reference sequence). The CDR3 length is 15 residues. The CDR3 loop is CSARDRTSGSPEQFF.

This clonotype registers medium-sized (0.01 to 0.1%) by frequency. V usage is TRBV20-1 and J usage is TRBJ1-1; there is no DNA to check the TCRdb D call of TRBD1. CDR3 length: 13 residues. CDR1 is DFQATT and CDR2 is SNEGSKA in the germline V gene (reference sequence). The CDR3 sequence is CSAGTGGATEAFF.

The chain links TRBV29-1 to TRBJ2-1; TCRdb's D call, TRBD1, is unchecked because there is no DNA. The CDR3 covers 12 residues. Per germline, CDR1 SQVTM and CDR2 ANQGSEA. This chain's CDR3 is CSATRGDAEQFF.

The genes are TRBV29-1 and TRBJ2-1; without DNA, the TCRdb call of TRBD2 cannot be checked. The CDR3 is 17 amino acids. Per germline, CDR1 SQVTM and CDR2 ANQGSEA. The CDR3 sequence: CSVKGLAGGGAYNEQFF.

V usage is TRBV7-2 and J usage is TRBJ2-7. This CDR3 is built from 13 residues. Per the germline V gene, CDR1 is SGHTA and CDR2 is FQGNSA. The CDR3 protein is CASSLTKNYEQYF.

This chain links TRBV29-1 with TRBJ1-1; TCRdb outputs TRBD1, but without DNA this stays unchecked. The CDR3 consists of 14 residues. Germline loops: CDR1 SQVTM, CDR2 ANQGSEA. The CDR3 sequence: CSVVRPTGGTEAFF.

By frequency, this clonotype is medium-sized. This rearrangement joins TRBV20-1 to TRBJ2-1; TCRdb lists TRBD2, though no DNA is available to test this call. The CDR3 is 18 residues long. Germline loops: CDR1 DFQATT, CDR2 SNEGSKA (reference sequence). The CDR3 is CSAYSNPSGTRNYNEQFF.

The CDR3: CASSWGPSNEQFF. The genes are TRBV9 and TRBJ2-1. The CDR3 is 13 amino acids. Germline loops: CDR1 SGDLS, CDR2 YYNGEE.

The chain joins TRBV20-1 to TRBJ2-7; TCRdb outputs TRBD1, but without DNA this stays unchecked. The CDR3 runs to 15 residues. CDR1 is DFQATT, CDR2 SNEGSKA, per germline (reference sequence). The CDR3 protein is CSARPGHRSSYEQYF.

The genes are TRBV29-1 and TRBJ1-1. Germline lookup yields CDR1 SQVTM and CDR2 ANQGSEA. The CDR3 sequence is 15 residues long. CDR3 region: CSVEGAWEGNTEAFF.

CDR3 loop: CSANGALGGNEQFF. This chain links TRBV20-1 with TRBJ2-1; TCRdb picks TRBD1, but there is no DNA to check that call. The CDR3 covers 14 residues. Per germline, CDR1 DFQATT and CDR2 SNEGSKA (reference sequence).

This chain uses TRBV20-1 with TRBJ2-7; with no DNA, the TCRdb D assignment of TRBD2 cannot be verified. CDR1 and CDR2 from the germline V gene are DFQATT and SNEGSKA (reference sequence). The CDR3 extends over 17 amino acids. The CDR3 sequence is CSARDHKTTSGSSVQYF.

This rearrangement joins TRBV2 to TRBJ1-2. The CDR3 sequence is 15 residues long. The germline gives CDR1 SNHLY, CDR2 FYNNEI. CDR3 loop: CASTGGDGANYGYTF.

This chain links TRBV29-1 with TRBJ1-1. The germline V gene has CDR1 SQVTM and CDR2 ANQGSEA. This CDR3 spans 16 amino acids. CDR3 protein: CSVEDWDARPGTEAFF.